The clone carrying this T cell receptor (beta chain) has just one count. The sample is drawn from a study of blood T cell repertoires in COVID-19. Study-level background: COVID-19 samples from acute and convalescent phases originated in the United States, Italy and Spain.

Original processing methods: Amplification with reference gene primers provided the estimates of nucleated cell counts. TCRdb keeps only in-frame clones here, not all; method: immunoSEQ multiplex PCR. Clonal size and the V and J genes are those of that table, whereas D and trimming came from the DNA. Here the sample spans 130,000 to 150,000 clones, roughly nine tenths being singletons. V was shortened by 6 bases and J by 4 bases, with 18 bases between the two germline ends. CDR3 length: 15 amino acids. Germline assignment: CDR1 LNHDA and CDR2 SQIVND (reference sequence). The V and J genes are TRBV19 and TRBJ1-1; D possibly corresponds to TRBD1 (6 bases). The sample was peripheral blood. The receptor was isolated from a human donor in a cohort sampled during active COVID-19. CDR3 protein: CASREMGRGATEAFF. The CDR3 DNA is TGTGCCAGTAGGGAGATGGGCCGGGGGGCCACTGAAGCTTTCTTT.